Listed below are T cell receptor beta chains from one sample, sequenced in a study of identical twins. TCRdb reprocessed the 5' RACE reads with MiXCR, giving one entry per CDR3 protein. The sample carries 1.5 million or so distinct CDR3 sequences, roughly 35% recorded once. Sequencing input: cord blood. The receptor set was obtained from a newborn girl in good health. Both conserved end residues are part of each CDR3. The D gene is left open where the match is weak. Size is omitted from some rows. Given values are once, few, many or a class for expanded clones.

d_call j_call v_call clone_size cdr3_aa cdr3_nt
- TRBJ2-1 TRBV11-2 - CASSLLWQDYEQFF TGTGCCAGCAGCTTACTGTGGCAGGACTACGAGCAGTTCTTC
- TRBJ1-1 TRBV7-9 few CASRVVVHTEAFF TGTGCCAGCAGAGTAGTCGTGCACACTGAAGCTTTCTTT
TRBD2 TRBJ2-3 TRBV5-4 few CASSLGAGGPISTDTQYF TGTGCCAGCAGCTTGGGGGCGGGGGGGCCAATAAGCACAGATACGCAGTATTTT
- TRBJ2-2 TRBV20-1 few CSARDPTISSQEGELFF TGCAGTGCTAGAGACCCCACCATCTCTAGTCAAGAAGGGGAGCTGTTTTTT
- TRBJ2-3 TRBV4-1 - CASSQGGRRDTQYF TGCGCCAGCAGCCAAGGGGGGCGAAGAGATACGCAGTATTTT
- TRBJ2-6 TRBV12-3/TRBV12-4 few CASSPGYRDNSGANVLTF TGTGCCAGCAGTCCGGGATACCGGGACAACTCTGGGGCCAACGTCCTGACTTTC
TRBD1 TRBJ1-1 TRBV19 once CASSFLRPRDRNTEAFF TGTGCCAGTAGTTTTCTAAGACCCCGGGACAGAAACACTGAAGCTTTCTTT
- TRBJ2-1 TRBV11-2 few CASSPNLYLERSSYNEQFF TGTGCCAGCAGCCCAAATTTGTATCTGGAACGGAGCTCCTACAATGAGCAGTTCTTC
- TRBJ2-1 TRBV20-1 - CSAPPRAWSDEQFF TGCAGTGCTCCCCCCAGAGCGTGGTCGGATGAGCAGTTCTTC
TRBD2 TRBJ2-7 TRBV20-1 - CSAREVRGGSLFSYEQYF TGCAGTGCTAGGGAAGTTAGGGGCGGGAGTCTGTTTTCCTACGAGCAGTACTTC
TRBD1 TRBJ2-7 TRBV2 - CASRLLQGPLNEQYF TGTGCCAGCCGCCTCCTACAGGGGCCCCTCAACGAGCAGTACTTC
TRBD1 TRBJ2-7 TRBV4-2 few CASSQPTDRLREQYF TGTGCCAGCAGCCAACCTACGGACAGGCTGAGGGAGCAGTACTTC
- TRBJ2-5 TRBV4-1 - CASSQTTTIRETQYF TGCGCCAGCAGCCAGACCACTACTATCAGGGAGACCCAGTACTTC
- TRBJ2-1 TRBV3-1 few CASSQGQGGLNEQFF TGTGCCAGCAGTCAAGGACAGGGAGGGTTGAATGAGCAGTTCTTC
- TRBJ2-2 TRBV5-1 - CASSLVGALNTGELFF TGCGCCAGCAGCTTAGTCGGGGCCCTAAACACCGGGGAGCTGTTTTTT
- TRBJ1-6 TRBV5-1 few CASSLVQQSSYNSPLHF TGCGCCAGCAGCTTGGTACAGCAGAGCTCCTATAATTCACCCCTCCACTTT
TRBD2 TRBJ2-5 TRBV10-3 - CAISEVAGGQETQYF TGTGCCATCAGTGAAGTGGCGGGAGGGCAAGAGACCCAGTACTTC
TRBD1 TRBJ1-1 TRBV20-1 - CSASRGGSDTEAFF TGCAGTGCTAGCAGGGGGGGGTCCGACACTGAAGCTTTCTTT
- TRBJ1-1 TRBV10-3 few CAISRDTEAFF TGTGCCATCAGCAGGGACACTGAAGCTTTCTTT
- TRBJ2-3 TRBV13 - CASSLAGRYTDTQYF TGTGCCAGCAGCTTAGCTGGGCGGTACACAGATACGCAGTATTTT
TRBD2 TRBJ2-1 TRBV5-4 - CASSLGGLAGGPSYNEQFF TGTGCCAGCAGCTTAGGTGGACTAGCGGGGGGCCCGTCCTACAATGAGCAGTTCTTC
- TRBJ2-1 TRBV6-6 few CASSYLQVHEQFF TGTGCCAGCAGTTACTTACAGGTCCATGAGCAGTTCTTC
- TRBJ2-7 TRBV20-1 many CSALDSSSHYEQYF TGCAGTGCCCTAGACTCTAGCTCTCACTACGAGCAGTACTTC
TRBD2 TRBJ2-2 TRBV11-2 - CASSFVSSGGIAELFF TGTGCCAGCAGCTTCGTCTCTAGCGGGGGGATCGCGGAGCTGTTTTTT
- TRBJ2-1 TRBV20-1 few CSARSHSVSSSYNEQFF TGCAGTGCTAGGTCCCACTCGGTCTCCAGCTCCTACAATGAGCAGTTCTTC
- TRBJ2-5 TRBV29-1 few CSVETASETQYF TGCAGCGTTGAGACCGCCTCAGAGACCCAGTACTTC
TRBD2 TRBJ2-2 TRBV19 - CASRNWASGNTGELFF TGTGCCAGTAGAAATTGGGCTAGCGGGAACACCGGGGAGCTGTTTTTT
TRBD2 TRBJ2-1 TRBV12-3/TRBV12-4 - CASSKTSGGYNEQFF TGTGCCAGCAGTAAGACTAGCGGGGGGTACAATGAGCAGTTCTTC
TRBD2 TRBJ2-3 TRBV3-1 - CASSQLAGGLDTQYF TGTGCCAGCAGCCAACTAGCGGGAGGGCTGGATACGCAGTATTTT
TRBD2 TRBJ2-4 TRBV4-1 - CASSPGLAGLKAKNIQYF TGCGCCAGCAGCCCGGGACTAGCGGGGCTGAAAGCCAAAAACATTCAGTACTTC
TRBD2 TRBJ2-1 TRBV25-1 - CASSESPLVGGYNEQFF TGTGCCAGCAGTGAATCCCCCCTAGTGGGAGGGTACAATGAGCAGTTCTTC
TRBD2 TRBJ2-3 TRBV20-1 - CSATAGGLTDTQYF TGCAGTGCTACGGCGGGAGGACTCACAGATACGCAGTATTTT
- TRBJ2-7 TRBV20-1 - CSAYRLVAFYEQYF TGCAGTGCTTATCGACTAGTTGCCTTCTACGAGCAGTACTTC
TRBD2 TRBJ2-3 TRBV5-1 few CASSSRVAGEPDTQYF TGCGCCAGCAGCTCCCGGGTAGCGGGAGAACCAGATACGCAGTATTTT
- TRBJ2-1 TRBV4-1 - CASSQDRDFYNEQFF TGCGCCAGCAGCCAAGATCGGGACTTCTACAATGAGCAGTTCTTC
- TRBJ2-3 TRBV12-5 - CASGLYRGRNTDTQYF TGTGCTAGTGGTCTATACCGGGGGCGGAATACAGATACGCAGTATTTT
- TRBJ1-6 TRBV7-2 - CASSLVRSWGASPLHF TGTGCCAGCAGCTTAGTTAGGTCCTGGGGGGCTTCACCCCTCCACTTT
TRBD2 TRBJ2-3 TRBV20-1 few CSAHGLAGRDTQYF TGCAGTGCCCACGGACTAGCGGGCCGGGATACGCAGTATTTT
- TRBJ2-5 TRBV6-1 - CASSDQPLETQYF TGTGCCAGCAGTGACCAACCTTTAGAGACCCAGTACTTC
TRBD1 TRBJ1-2 TRBV29-1 few CSVEGRGDSYGYTF TGCAGCGTTGAAGGGCGAGGGGACAGCTATGGCTACACCTTC